This T cell receptor beta chain was sequenced for a study of CD8 T cells in ankylosing spondylitis (dated by TCRdb to 2015 to 2018). About the full investigation: T cell receptor beta repertoires were profiled in healthy donors and ankylosing spondylitis patients so that disease-linked TCR variants could be found. The whole study cohort included under 140 healthy donors and about two dozen ankylosing spondylitis patients. Peripheral blood was sampled, and synovial fluid was additionally collected from ankylosing spondylitis patients. The study at large found these results: Some motif variants were previously reported in synovial fluid and blood of reactive arthritis patients, suggesting common disease-initiation mechanisms. The disease-linked clones had a CD8+ phenotype and were found at relatively low frequencies in peripheral blood. The disease-linked clones were reported as significantly enriched in matched synovial fluid samples from ankylosing spondylitis patients. Blood from ankylosing spondylitis patients appeared to be characterized by a TCR beta motif composed of about 8 highly homologous amino acid variants.

V loses 1 base of germline sequence and J loses 2 bases, and the interval between the two ends is 9 bases. CDR1 and CDR2, per the germline V gene, are MDHEN and SYDVKM. The CDR3 runs 14 amino acids, cysteine and phenylalanine included. Only the CDR3 DNA is retained, 42 bases long and in frame from the first base. TCRdb shows the sequencer as Illumina HiSeq 2500. TCR beta libraries were prepared by quantitative 5'-RACE with molecular barcodes. On the study's bioinformatics: To identify disease-linked TCR variants, a new computational method was used, one built on a probabilistic model of VDJ rearrangement. TCRdb passed the public sequencing reads through fastp at Q25 and MiXCR, retaining productive beta sequences. Each CDR3 protein appears once, grouped with its most common genes and DNA. These V and J calls derive from TCRdb rather than the authors' analysis. A total of approximately 300,000 distinct CDR3 sequences appear in this sample, 7.5% to 9% of them only once. 13% to 15% of the sample belongs to the ten largest clones.

This clonotype was counted many times. Its target antigen remains unknown. No much larger clone is present one base from it, and per-base qualities are unavailable. The sequencing input was blood, either unsorted or a sorted T cell fraction (not recorded which). The receptor chain draws on TRBV28 and TRBJ2-7; the D gene cannot be named for sure. The source of this sequence is a male donor with ankylosing spondylitis. The DNA is as follows: TGTGCCAGCAGTTTATACACCAGTCCCTACGAGCAGTACTTC. It codes for CASSLYTSPYEQYF.